This record concerns one TCR beta chain sequence. Its antigen remains unidentified. The authors reverse transcribed all of the isolated RNA, so sequencing captured expressed TCRB transcripts. Method: immunoSEQ multiplex PCR; TCRdb's copy keeps in-frame clones and lacks some. The sample yields around 56,000 clones, roughly 52% seen once. The V gene's germline CDR1 is MDHEN and CDR2 SYDVKM. The junction had 8 bases not matched to a gene; V was cut back by 7 bases and J by 3 bases. The CDR3 is 14 amino acids. These data belong to a study of beta chain features in type 1 diabetes. At the level of the study: Examination covered roughly 100,000,000 sorted cells spanning all samples. Findings and caveats of the study: A closer apparent resemblance between naive, central memory and Treg TCRB repertoires was seen in patients than in healthy donors. When Type 1 diabetes patients were examined, their TCRB CDR3s proved moderately but significantly shorter in all four CD4+ subsets. Reduced insertions and increased deletions marked VDJ junctions in type 1 diabetes patients. A cDNA-based sequencing approach could over-represent cells with high TCR expression.

The sample was Tregs from blood. V usage is TRBV28 and J usage is TRBJ1-2; 7 positions match TRBD1. The clonotype originates from a woman in her thirties or forties with type 1 diabetes. CDR3: CASKAGQDDYGYTF. CDR3 nucleotides: TGTGCCAGCAAAGCCGGACAGGACGACTATGGCTACACCTTC.